This T cell receptor beta chain was observed in a study of blood T cells in healthy people across ages. General observations from the study: No conclusive comparison of naive versus antigen-experienced cells was possible with unsorted PBMCs.

With a J-beta primer mix and a sample-barcoded 5' primer, a second PCR ran roughly 6 to 11 cycles. TCRdb fed the 5' RACE reads into MiXCR, producing one record per CDR3 protein. Counted here are 800,000 or so distinct CDR3 sequences, around a quarter occurring once; the ten biggest clones make up under 4.5%. A note on this clonotype: The antigen is not known.

The V end was cut by 2 bases, the J end by 2 bases, with 12 bases between. The CDR3 consists of 14 residues. The germline gives CDR1 DFQATT, CDR2 SNEGSKA (reference sequence). This sample was shared with a second study, whose subject was T cells of mothers and their children. That publication notes: Donation came from a few healthy Caucasian mothers together with their six children. Reads recorded for TCR beta CDR3 numbered over 8 million per mother and approximately 2.9 million per child.

The sequence came from a boy aged 5-17 years in good health. The chain combines TRBV20-1 with TRBJ2-5; tentatively, D is TRBD2 (6 bases). The source material was blood. The CDR3 spells CSARRTGEQETQYF. In DNA, the CDR3 is TGCAGTGCTAGAAGGACGGGGGAGCAAGAGACCCAGTACTTC.